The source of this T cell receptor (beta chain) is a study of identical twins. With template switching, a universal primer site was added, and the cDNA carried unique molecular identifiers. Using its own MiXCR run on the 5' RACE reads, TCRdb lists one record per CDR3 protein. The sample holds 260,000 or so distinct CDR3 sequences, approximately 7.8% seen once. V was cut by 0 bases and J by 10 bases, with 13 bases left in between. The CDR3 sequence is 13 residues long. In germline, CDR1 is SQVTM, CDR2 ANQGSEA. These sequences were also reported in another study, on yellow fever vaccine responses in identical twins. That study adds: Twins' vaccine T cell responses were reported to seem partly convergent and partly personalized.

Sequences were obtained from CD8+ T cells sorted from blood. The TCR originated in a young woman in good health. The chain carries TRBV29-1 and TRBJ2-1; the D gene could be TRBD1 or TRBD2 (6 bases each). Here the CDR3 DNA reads TGCAGCGTTGAAGAGCCGGGGGCGGGAGAGCAGTTCTTC. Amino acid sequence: CSVEEPGAGEQFF.